The 12 T cell receptor beta chains given below trace back to one sample, sequenced in a study of shared clonotypes between healthy human individuals. The data were produced by immunoSEQ multiplex PCR, yet TCRdb's version contains in-frame clones alone and is incomplete. The sample has some 2 million clones; roughly 96% are singletons. What was sequenced was naive CD4+ T cells sorted from blood. Sample subset: CD45RA+ positively selected. The receptors stem from a man aged 18-30 years in good health.

The table lists this clone with a count of one. The V call is TRBV7-2, the J call TRBJ1-1, with a possible D match to TRBD1 (5 bases). Per germline, CDR1 SGHTA and CDR2 FQGNSA. CDR3 length: 14 residues. Trimming shortened V by 5 bases and J by 3 bases, and 13 bases separated the two germline ends. CDR3 protein: CASSPGGMDTEAFF. The CDR3 DNA follows: TGTGCCAGCAGCCCGGGGGGGATGGACACTGAAGCTTTCTTT.

Of note for this clone: This sample also contains other DNA sequences that code for the same CDR3. The V and J genes are TRBV2 and TRBJ2-7, with TRBD2 as a possible D gene (5 bases). The CDR3 covers 11 residues. Trimming took off 6 bases at V and 3 bases at J, with 6 bases between the two ends. Germline V CDR1 and CDR2: SNHLY, FYNNEI. The CDR3 region is CASRSGYEQYF. The CDR3 nucleotides read TGTGCCAGCAGGAGCGGCTACGAGCAGTACTTC.

The chain carries TRBV6-9 and TRBJ2-3; 7 positions agree with TRBD1. The V gene end was trimmed by 7 bases and the J gene end by 0 bases; junction bases not matched to a gene: 7. Germline CDR1 reads MNHGY; CDR2 reads SVAAGI. The CDR3 contains 15 residues. Here the CDR3 reads CASIPSTGSTDTQYF. CDR3 bases: TGTGCCAGCATCCCGTCGACAGGGAGCACAGATACGCAGTATTTT.

The chain carries TRBV15 and TRBJ2-7, with a tentative D call TRBD2 (6 bases). Between the trimmed V and J ends, which lost 2 bases and 7 bases, there was a span of 12 bases. The germline CDR1 and CDR2 sequences are LNHNV and YYDKDF (reference sequence). This CDR3 contains 13 residues. CDR3 bases: TGTGCCACCAGCAGAAATGGGGGGTTGGAGCAGTACTTC. This codes for CATSRNGGLEQYF.

The chain couples TRBV2 to TRBJ2-3, with TRBD2 as a possible D gene (5 bases). The V gene's germline CDR1 is SNHLY and CDR2 FYNNEI. This CDR3 region has 15 residues. The germline V and J ends were trimmed by 7 bases and 4 bases, with 18 bases remaining between them. Here the CDR3 reads CASKRADLPPDTQYF. DNA for the CDR3: TGTGCCAGCAAAAGAGCGGATTTGCCCCCAGATACGCAGTATTTT.

V and J are TRBV30 and TRBJ2-2; D unclear. Germline CDR1 and CDR2: GTSNPN and SVGIG (reference sequence). Trimming removed 8 bases from V and 4 bases from J, with 8 bases in between. The CDR3 has 11 residues. For the CDR3, the DNA is TGTGCCCGACAAGTCACCGGGGAGCTGTTTTTT. Protein product: CARQVTGELFF.

Comment on this clone: The identical CDR3 is also encoded by other nucleotide sequences in the sample. The V call is TRBV11-3, the J call TRBJ1-1, with D tentatively TRBD1 (6 bases). Trimming removed 5 bases from V and 1 base from J, with 11 bases in between. From germline, CDR1 is SGHNT and CDR2 YENEEA. The length of the CDR3 is 14 residues. The CDR3 DNA follows: TGTGCCAGCAGCCTACAGGGAGAGAACACTGAAGCTTTCTTT. As protein: CASSLQGENTEAFF.

V gene TRBV28 combines with J gene TRBJ2-5, with TRBD1 as a possible D gene (5 bases). CDR1 and CDR2 (germline): MDHEN, SYDVKM. The CDR3 runs to 12 residues. The V end lost 8 bases, the J end lost 3 bases, and 10 bases lay between the germline ends. For the CDR3, the DNA is TGTGCCAGCCAGGGTGCCAAAGAGACCCAGTACTTC. This translates into CASQGAKETQYF.

This clone occurred once. The chain joins TRBV4-3 to TRBJ1-1; 7 bases fit TRBD1. The V gene end was trimmed by 2 bases and the J gene end by 8 bases; junction bases not matched to a gene: 2. Per the germline V gene, CDR1 is LGHNA and CDR2 is YSLEER. CDR3 length: 12 amino acids. CDR3 sequence (DNA): TGCGCCAGCAGCCAATCACAGGGGGAAGCTTTCTTT. Translated, it gives CASSQSQGEAFF.

As concerns this clone: At the DNA level, this CDR3 is encoded by other sequences in the same sample as well. V is TRBV20-1 and J is TRBJ2-1; D is ambiguous. There are 11 residues in the CDR3. Germline V gives CDR1 DFQATT, CDR2 SNEGSKA (reference sequence). V lost 1 base and J lost 7, with 5 bases in between. The CDR3, as DNA: TGCAGTGCTAGAGCCGGGAATGAGCAGTTCTTC. It encodes CSARAGNEQFF.

The gene calls are TRBV7-2 and TRBJ1-2; D uncertain. V lost 5 bases to trimming and J lost 6 bases, with 16 bases between them. CDR1 and CDR2 from the germline V gene are SGHTA and FQGNSA. The CDR3 covers 14 residues. CDR3 sequence (DNA): TGTGCCAGCAGCCCCCGACTGGTATGGAATGGCTACACCTTC. It specifies CASSPRLVWNGYTF.

In regard to this clone: Other DNA sequences within the sample encode an identical CDR3. The chain combines TRBV5-1 with TRBJ2-7; D gene uncertain. The germline V and J ends were trimmed by 2 bases and 0 bases, with 9 bases remaining between them. CDR1 and CDR2 from the germline V gene are SGHRS and YFSETQ. This CDR3 is 14 amino acids long. The CDR3 spells CASSLQSSSYEQYF. The CDR3 DNA reads as TGCGCCAGCAGCTTACAATCGAGCTCCTACGAGCAGTACTTC.